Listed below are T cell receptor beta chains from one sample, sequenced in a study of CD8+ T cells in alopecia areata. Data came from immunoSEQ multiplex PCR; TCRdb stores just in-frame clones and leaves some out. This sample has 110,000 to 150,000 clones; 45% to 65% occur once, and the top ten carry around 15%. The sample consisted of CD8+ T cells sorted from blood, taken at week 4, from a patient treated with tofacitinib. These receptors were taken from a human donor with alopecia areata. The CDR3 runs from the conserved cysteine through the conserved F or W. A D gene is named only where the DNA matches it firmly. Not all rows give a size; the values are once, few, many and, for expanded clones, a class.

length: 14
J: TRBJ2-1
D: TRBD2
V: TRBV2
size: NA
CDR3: CARPGLADFNEQFF
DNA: TGTGCCAGACCCGGACTAGCGGATTTTAATGAGCAGTTCTTC

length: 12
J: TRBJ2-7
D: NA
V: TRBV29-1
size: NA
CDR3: CSVTYRDCEQYF
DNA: TGCAGCGTGACCTACAGGGACTGCGAGCAGTACTTC

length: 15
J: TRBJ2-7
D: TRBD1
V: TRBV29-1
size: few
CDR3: CSVGTWDRVYYEQYF
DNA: TGCAGCGTTGGGACTTGGGACAGGGTTTACTACGAGCAGTACTTC

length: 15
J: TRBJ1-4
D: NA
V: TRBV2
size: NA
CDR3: CASSEWVTVNEKLFF
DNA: TGTGCCAGCAGTGAATGGGTGACAGTAAATGAAAAACTGTTTTTT

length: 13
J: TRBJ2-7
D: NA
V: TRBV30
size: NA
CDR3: CAWSVLWGNEQYF
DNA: TGTGCCTGGAGTGTATTGTGGGGAAACGAGCAGTACTTC

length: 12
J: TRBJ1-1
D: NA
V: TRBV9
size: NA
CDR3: CASSVGFGEAFF
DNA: TGTGCCAGCAGCGTAGGATTCGGGGAAGCTTTCTTT

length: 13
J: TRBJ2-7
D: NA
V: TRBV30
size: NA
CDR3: CAWSFEASYEQYF
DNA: TGTGCCTGGAGTTTTGAGGCCTCCTACGAGCAGTACTTC

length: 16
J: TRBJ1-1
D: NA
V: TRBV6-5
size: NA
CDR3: CASSYSRGEVDTEAFF
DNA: TGTGCCAGCAGTTACTCGAGGGGCGAGGTAGACACTGAAGCTTTCTTT

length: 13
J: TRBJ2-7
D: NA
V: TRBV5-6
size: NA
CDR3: CASSWAGAYEQYF
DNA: TGTGCCAGCAGCTGGGCAGGAGCCTACGAGCAGTACTTC

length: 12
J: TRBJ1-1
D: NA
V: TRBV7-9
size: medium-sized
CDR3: CASIEGGTEAFF
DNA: TGTGCCAGCATCGAGGGGGGCACTGAAGCTTTCTTT

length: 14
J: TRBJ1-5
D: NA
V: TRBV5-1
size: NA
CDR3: CASSYEGGNQPQHF
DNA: TGCGCCAGCAGTTACGAAGGCGGCAATCAGCCCCAGCATTTT

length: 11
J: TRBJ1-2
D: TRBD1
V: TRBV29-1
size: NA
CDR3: CSLGQETGYTF
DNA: TGCAGCCTCGGACAGGAGACTGGCTACACCTTC

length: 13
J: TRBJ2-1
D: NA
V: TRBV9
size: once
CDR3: CASSTLLGSEQFF
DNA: TGTGCCAGCAGCACCTTGCTTGGGTCTGAGCAGTTCTTC

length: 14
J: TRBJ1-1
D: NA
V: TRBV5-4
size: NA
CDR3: CASSPGLMNTEAFF
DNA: TGTGCCAGCAGCCCAGGGTTAATGAACACTGAAGCTTTCTTT

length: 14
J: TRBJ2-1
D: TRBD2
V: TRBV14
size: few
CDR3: CASSHLAGYNEQFF
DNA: TGTGCCAGCAGCCACCTAGCGGGCTACAATGAGCAGTTCTTC

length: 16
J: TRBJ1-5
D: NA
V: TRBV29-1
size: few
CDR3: CSVAIRGDNSNQPQHF
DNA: TGCAGCGTTGCAATTAGGGGAGATAATAGCAATCAGCCCCAGCATTTT

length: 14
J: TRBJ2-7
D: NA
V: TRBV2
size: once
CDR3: CASKEGSSSYEQYF
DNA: TGTGCCAGCAAAGAAGGCAGCAGCTCCTACGAGCAGTACTTC

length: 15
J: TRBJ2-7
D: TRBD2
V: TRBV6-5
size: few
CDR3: CASNFASGGSSEQYF
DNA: TGTGCCAGCAACTTCGCTAGCGGAGGTAGTTCCGAGCAGTACTTC

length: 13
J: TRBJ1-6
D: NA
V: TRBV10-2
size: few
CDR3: CASSDTGYSPLHF
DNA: TGCGCCAGCAGTGACACAGGGTATTCACCCCTCCACTTT

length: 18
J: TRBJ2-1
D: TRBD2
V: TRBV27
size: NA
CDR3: CASSPRVSGASGYNEQFF
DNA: TGTGCCAGCAGTCCCCGAGTTAGCGGGGCCTCAGGGTACAATGAGCAGTTCTTC

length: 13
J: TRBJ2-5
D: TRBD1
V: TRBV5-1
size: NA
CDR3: CASSTGDGETQYF
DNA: TGCGCCAGCTCTACAGGGGACGGAGAGACCCAGTACTTC

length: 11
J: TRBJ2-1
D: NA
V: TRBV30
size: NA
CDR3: CAWSTDNEQFF
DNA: TGTGCCTGGAGTACTGACAATGAGCAGTTCTTC

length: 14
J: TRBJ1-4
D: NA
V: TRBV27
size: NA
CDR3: CASSLRGAEEKLFF
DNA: TGTGCCAGCAGCTTACGGGGGGCCGAAGAAAAACTGTTTTTT

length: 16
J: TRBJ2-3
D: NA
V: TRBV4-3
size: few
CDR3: CASSQDTGYVPDTQYF
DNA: TGCGCCAGCAGCCAAGATACAGGGTATGTCCCAGATACGCAGTATTTT

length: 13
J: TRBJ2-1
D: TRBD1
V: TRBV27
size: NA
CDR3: CASSDRGDNEQFF
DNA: TGTGCCAGCAGTGACAGGGGGGACAATGAGCAGTTCTTC

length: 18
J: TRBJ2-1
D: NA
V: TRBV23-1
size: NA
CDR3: CASSPLRRQVSSYNEQFF
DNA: TGCGCCAGCAGTCCCCTGCGACGCCAGGTCAGCTCCTACAATGAGCAGTTCTTC

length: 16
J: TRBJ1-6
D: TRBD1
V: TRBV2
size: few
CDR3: CASTSRDRTYNSPLHF
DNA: TGTGCCAGCACCTCCCGGGACAGGACATATAATTCACCCCTCCACTTT

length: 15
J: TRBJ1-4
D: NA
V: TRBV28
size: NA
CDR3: CASSFSGQRNEKLFF
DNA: TGTGCCAGCAGTTTTTCGGGACAAAGGAATGAAAAACTGTTTTTT

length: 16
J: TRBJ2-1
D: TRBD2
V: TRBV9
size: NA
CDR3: CASSGALAGGYNEQFF
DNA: TGTGCCAGCAGCGGGGCTCTCGCGGGGGGATACAATGAGCAGTTCTTC

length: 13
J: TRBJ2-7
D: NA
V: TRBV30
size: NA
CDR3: CAWSVRSSYEQYF
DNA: TGTGCCTGGAGTGTCAGAAGCTCCTACGAGCAGTACTTC

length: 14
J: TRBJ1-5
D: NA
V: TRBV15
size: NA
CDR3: CATSRDVNNQPQHF
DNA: TGTGCCACCAGCAGAGATGTGAACAATCAGCCCCAGCATTTT

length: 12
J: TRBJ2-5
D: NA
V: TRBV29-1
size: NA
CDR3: CSVGSGDGTQYF
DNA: TGCAGCGTTGGGTCAGGAGACGGGACCCAGTACTTC

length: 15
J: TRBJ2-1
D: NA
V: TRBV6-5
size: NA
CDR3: CASSYGGPPYNEQFF
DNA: TGTGCCAGCAGTTACGGGGGGCCCCCCTACAATGAGCAGTTCTTC

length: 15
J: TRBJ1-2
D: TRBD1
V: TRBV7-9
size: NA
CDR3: CASSSLLDRGGGYTF
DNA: TGTGCCAGCAGCTCCCTCCTCGACAGGGGTGGTGGCTACACCTTC

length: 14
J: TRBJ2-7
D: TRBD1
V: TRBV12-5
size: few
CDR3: CASGLEDRQDEQYF
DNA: TGTGCTAGTGGTTTGGAGGACAGGCAAGACGAGCAGTACTTC

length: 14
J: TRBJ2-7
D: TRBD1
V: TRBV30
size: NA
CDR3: CAWVPPGQGTEQYF
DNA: TGTGCCTGGGTCCCCCCGGGACAGGGGACCGAGCAGTACTTC

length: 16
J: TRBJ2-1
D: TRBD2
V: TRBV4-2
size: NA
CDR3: CASSQDTSGGYNEQFF
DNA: TGTGCCAGCAGCCAAGATACTAGCGGGGGGTACAATGAGCAGTTCTTC